This TCR beta chain was identified during a study of shared clonotypes between healthy human individuals. Each subset's genomic DNA was shared equally among a number of immunoSEQ plates. The authors' processing: ImmunoSEQ gave junction-only sequences without quality scores, so filtering differed. Produced via immunoSEQ multiplex PCR; TCRdb's table is partial and in-frame only. That table furnishes V, J and clone size, whereas the DNA furnished D and trimming. The repertoire holds about 1.9 million clones, with about 93% as singletons. CD45RO-negative CD8 cells positively selected for CCR7 made up the naive population, which excluded terminally differentiated effector memory CD45RA+ cells. Healthy adults negative for HIV, lacking recent acute infections or vaccinations, served as donors. The sequence derives from a man younger than 35 in good health. Some clones in this sample may be carry-over from other donors' samples. The material sequenced was naive CD8+ T cells from PBMCs.

Here the CDR3 DNA reads TGTGCCAGCAGTAATCGCAATGAGCAGTTCTTC. This gives the protein CASSNRNEQFF. V is TRBV6-1 and J is TRBJ2-1; D is unclear. Trimming cost V 5 bases and J 6 bases, with 5 bases left between them. The CDR3 covers 11 residues. Per the germline V gene, CDR1 is MNHNS and CDR2 is SASEGT.